These T cell receptor beta chains were read from a single sample in a study of shared clonotypes between healthy human individuals. Assay: immunoSEQ multiplex PCR; the TCRdb copy retains only in-frame clones and omits some. Of about 680,000 clones listed, around 73% are singletons. Sequencing was performed on memory CD4+ T cells sorted from blood. Receptor source: a woman aged 25 to 39 in good health. Both conserved end residues are part of each CDR3. Each record gives: V gene, J gene, D gene, clone size, CDR3 protein, CDR3 DNA. A D gene is named only where the DNA matches it firmly. Clone size, where shown, is once, few, many, or a class for clones that have expanded.

>TRBV10-3|TRBJ1-1|-|once
CAISEGTSYTEAFF
TGTGCCATCAGTGAGGGGACATCTTACACTGAAGCTTTCTTT
>TRBV29-1|TRBJ1-1|-|-
CSGRRDGNTEAFF
TGCAGCGGCCGCCGGGACGGAAACACTGAAGCTTTCTTT
>TRBV25-1|TRBJ1-1|TRBD1|-
CASKKQGARAEAFF
TGTGCCAGCAAAAAACAGGGGGCGAGGGCTGAAGCTTTCTTT
>TRBV9|TRBJ2-1|TRBD2|-
CASSVGLAGGEQFF
TGTGCCAGCAGCGTAGGGCTAGCGGGAGGTGAGCAGTTCTTC
>TRBV28|TRBJ1-2|-|-
CASTPSVGAYYGYTF
TGTGCCAGCACCCCCTCGGTAGGGGCCTACTATGGCTACACCTTC
>TRBV14|TRBJ2-3|-|-
CASSSYATDTQYF
TGTGCCAGCAGCTCTTATGCGACAGATACGCAGTATTTT
>TRBV6-1|TRBJ2-1|TRBD1|-
CASRDRVYEQFF
TGTGCCAGCAGGGACAGGGTGTATGAGCAGTTCTTC
>TRBV27|TRBJ2-3|TRBD2|-
CASSFGSSGRAGTDTQYF
TGTGCCAGCAGTTTTGGGAGTAGCGGGAGGGCTGGCACAGATACGCAGTATTTT
>TRBV5-1|TRBJ2-5|TRBD2|-
CASSPGLAGGGGYRETQYF
TGCGCCAGCAGCCCGGGACTAGCGGGTGGCGGGGGGTACCGAGAGACCCAGTACTTC
>TRBV6-4|TRBJ1-1|-|many
CASRDMRRGTEAFF
TGTGCCAGCAGGGATATGCGGAGGGGCACTGAAGCTTTCTTT
>TRBV19|TRBJ2-1|-|once
CASSIYPAPSYNEQFF
TGTGCCAGTAGTATATATCCTGCCCCATCCTACAATGAGCAGTTCTTC
>TRBV5-1|TRBJ2-1|TRBD2|-
CASSSAGGHSYNEQFF
TGCGCCAGCAGCTCTGCGGGGGGACACTCCTACAATGAGCAGTTCTTC
>TRBV5-1|TRBJ1-4|-|-
CASTDSATNEKLFF
TGCGCCAGCACTGATTCTGCAACTAATGAAAAACTGTTTTTT
>TRBV6-1|TRBJ2-3|TRBD2|-
CASSEGEGGPDTQYF
TGTGCCAGCAGTGAAGGTGAGGGAGGGCCAGATACGCAGTATTTT
>TRBV5-1|TRBJ2-1|TRBD2|-
CASSPGTSGNEQFF
TGCGCCAGCAGCCCTGGGACTAGCGGGAATGAGCAGTTCTTC
>TRBV5-1|TRBJ1-2|-|-
CASSLSRGNYGYTF
TGCGCCAGCAGCTTGAGCAGGGGAAACTATGGCTACACCTTC
>TRBV4-2|TRBJ2-7|TRBD2|few
CASSQDPTSGTYEQYF
TGTGCCAGCAGCCAAGATCCGACTAGCGGGACCTACGAGCAGTACTTC
>TRBV28|TRBJ1-2|TRBD1|few
CASSSGTESYGYTF
TGTGCCAGCAGTTCAGGGACAGAGAGCTATGGCTACACCTTC
>TRBV29-1|TRBJ2-5|-|-
CSVEGAAGSAETQYF
TGCAGCGTTGAAGGGGCGGCAGGGTCGGCAGAGACCCAGTACTTC
>TRBV28|TRBJ2-1|-|once
CASTTSAPHRYNEQFF
TGTGCCAGCACCACGTCGGCCCCCCACCGCTACAATGAGCAGTTCTTC
>TRBV5-1|TRBJ2-1|-|-
CASSPTYIRSPGGPYNEQFF
TGCGCCAGCAGCCCCACCTATATCCGTAGTCCTGGCGGGCCCTACAATGAGCAGTTCTTC
>TRBV5-1|TRBJ2-3|-|-
CASSRDKGTDTQYF
TGCGCCAGCAGCCGGGACAAAGGCACAGATACGCAGTATTTT
>TRBV5-1|TRBJ2-7|TRBD2|-
CASNKRTGGSPTYEQYF
TGCGCCAGCAACAAAAGGACTGGCGGGAGCCCCACCTACGAGCAGTACTTC
>TRBV21-1|TRBJ2-7|-|-
CASSLTGATYF
TGTGCCAGCAGCCTAACAGGGGCGACGTACTTC
>TRBV19|TRBJ2-7|-|-
CASSISGLSAPEQYF
TGTGCCAGTAGTATTAGCGGCTTGTCGGCGCCCGAGCAGTACTTC
>TRBV19|TRBJ1-5|TRBD1|once
CASSVGQGDQPQHF
TGTGCCAGTAGTGTGGGACAGGGAGATCAGCCCCAGCATTTT
>TRBV5-1|TRBJ1-1|-|-
CASSPATVGTEAFF
TGCGCCAGCAGTCCTGCAACCGTGGGCACTGAAGCTTTCTTT
>TRBV28|TRBJ1-1|TRBD1|-
CAISGQGSTEAFF
TGTGCCATTTCGGGACAGGGGAGCACTGAAGCTTTCTTT
>TRBV19|TRBJ2-7|-|-
CASRKGDVAGEQYF
TGTGCCAGTAGGAAGGGCGATGTCGCAGGCGAGCAGTACTTC
>TRBV27|TRBJ2-1|TRBD2|-
CASRGIAGAAYNEQFF
TGTGCCAGCAGGGGAATAGCGGGAGCTGCTTACAATGAGCAGTTCTTC
>TRBV7-2|TRBJ2-7|TRBD2|-
CASSSTSGYSYEQYF
TGTGCCAGCAGCTCGACTAGCGGGTATTCCTACGAGCAGTACTTC
>TRBV18|TRBJ1-5|TRBD1|-
CASSPFGTGGQPQHF
TGTGCCAGCTCACCATTTGGGACAGGGGGACAGCCCCAGCATTTT
>TRBV11-3|TRBJ2-1|TRBD1|-
CASSSRTGPWYEQFF
TGTGCCAGCAGCTCCCGGACAGGGCCCTGGTATGAGCAGTTCTTC
>TRBV7-9|TRBJ2-5|-|-
CASRKTEETQYF
TGTGCCAGCCGTAAGACGGAAGAGACCCAGTACTTC
>TRBV4-1|TRBJ2-1|TRBD2|-
CASSFLAGSSYNEQFF
TGCGCCAGCAGCTTCCTAGCGGGGAGCTCCTACAATGAGCAGTTCTTC
>TRBV5-1|TRBJ2-2|TRBD1|-
CASRLTTGRNTGELFF
TGCGCCAGCAGACTTACGACAGGGAGGAACACCGGGGAGCTGTTTTTT
>TRBV29-1|TRBJ1-3|-|-
CSVLRGGLLGNTIYF
TGCAGCGTCCTACGGGGGGGACTCCTTGGAAACACCATATATTTT
>TRBV7-8|TRBJ2-7|-|-
CASSQRFLALSHEQYF
TGTGCCAGCAGCCAGCGCTTTCTAGCACTGTCCCACGAGCAGTACTTC
>TRBV5-6|TRBJ1-2|-|few
CASTTDGYGYTF
TGTGCCAGCACCACGGATGGCTATGGCTACACCTTC
>TRBV19|TRBJ2-2|-|few
CASSNVLVGTGELFF
TGTGCCAGTAGTAATGTGCTAGTTGGCACCGGGGAGCTGTTTTTT
>TRBV15|TRBJ1-4|TRBD1|-
CATSTSSDRDYDEKLFF
TGTGCCACCAGCACCTCTTCGGACAGGGACTATGATGAAAAACTGTTTTTT
>TRBV6-1|TRBJ2-4|-|few
CASREQGRAKNIQYF
TGTGCCAGCAGAGAACAGGGGAGGGCCAAAAACATTCAGTACTTC
>TRBV29-1|TRBJ1-5|-|-
CSVRGEDLGQPQHF
TGCAGCGTTCGGGGGGAGGACTTAGGGCAGCCCCAGCATTTT
>TRBV7-3|TRBJ2-1|-|once
CASSLGTASEQFF
TGTGCCAGCAGCTTAGGGACCGCCAGTGAGCAGTTCTTC
>TRBV5-6|TRBJ1-1|-|few
CASSSYGVGAFF
TGTGCCAGCAGTTCCTACGGGGTCGGAGCTTTCTTT